These 14 T cell receptor beta chains came from one sample sequenced in a study of tumor-infiltrating lymphocytes in primary liver carcinoma. cDNA specific to TCR beta was made from 500 ng of total RNA, with a constant-region primer employed for priming. Three rounds of nested multiplex PCR with slightly modified ARM-PCR produced TCR beta libraries. Investigators reported that the first two PCR rounds, at around 10 cycles each, used TRBV1-TRBV30 forward primers with a C-beta reverse primer. TCRdb used MiXCR to reprocess the multiplex PCR reads, holding one entry per CDR3 protein. The table shows over 250,000 distinct CDR3 sequences, with 50% to 60% occurring only once. Unsorted whole blood supplied the blood RNA, and germline DNA was isolated too. Sequencing used peripheral blood. The origin of the receptors is a woman between 25 and 40 years old with primary liver carcinoma and hepatitis B virus infection.

This clonotype was found a few times. The CDR3 protein is CASSQEGRRTDTQYF. The CDR3 nucleotides read TGCGCCAGCAGCCAAGAGGGGCGTCGCACAGATACGCAGTATTTT. The chain employs TRBV4-1 and TRBJ2-3; maybe TRBD1 (5 bases). The length of the CDR3 is 15 residues. Per the germline V gene, CDR1 is MGHRA and CDR2 is YSYEKL. Trimming removed 0 bases at V and 1 base at J, with 8 bases between.

This clonotype was seen a few times. The genes are TRBV10-3 and TRBJ1-1; D unresolved. V lost 6 bases and J 6 bases, leaving 14 bases between the germline ends. Germline V gene lookup returns CDR1 ENHRY and CDR2 SYGVKD. The CDR3 runs 13 residues. The CDR3 region has the DNA TGTGCCATCAGAGCGGAGGTGGTGCCTGAAGCTTTCTTT. This encodes CAIRAEVVPEAFF.

Of note for this clonotype: It may be a read error: a sequence one base away is much more abundant. The rearrangement links TRBV4-1 to TRBJ2-1; D possibly corresponds to TRBD2 (5 bases). Germline lookup yields CDR1 MGHRA and CDR2 YSYEKL. The CDR3 runs to 20 residues. The DNA for the CDR3 is TGCGCCAGCAGCCAAGATCGAGGAGGCAGGCGCACCTTCCCCGACAATGAGCGGTTCTTC. Residues: CASSQDRGGRRTFPDNERFF.

This chain connects TRBV30 to TRBJ2-7; TRBD2 matches at 8 bases. The CDR3 loop spans 15 amino acids. CDR1 and CDR2 from the germline V gene are GTSNPN and SVGIG (reference sequence). The V and J ends lost 2 bases and 5 bases, in that order; junction bases with no gene match: 11. The CDR3 DNA sequence: TGTGCCTGGAGTCTACGCGGGAGGCTTTCGGACGAGCAGTACTTC. This sequence encodes CAWSLRGRLSDEQYF. The full variable domain, rest sourced from reference TRBV30 and TRBJ2-7, is SQTIHQWPATLVQPVGSPLSLECTVEGTSNPNLYWYRQAAGRGLQLLFYSVGIGQISSEVPQNLSASRPQDRQFILSSKKLLLSDSGFYLCAWSLRGRLSDEQYFGPGTRLTVT.

The J gene is TRBJ1-6, the V gene TRBV28, with a weak D call TRBD1 (5 bases). This CDR3 is built from 13 residues. The germline V gene has CDR1 MDHEN and CDR2 SYDVKM. The V gene lost 7 bases and the J gene lost 7 bases, with 11 bases spanning the gap. The CDR3 coding sequence is TGTGCCAGCATTTCCCAGGGAAATTCACCCCTCCACTTT. Residues: CASISQGNSPLHF.

This chain connects TRBV11-3 to TRBJ2-5; D is unclear. From germline, CDR1 is SGHNT and CDR2 YENEEA. The CDR3 is 15 amino acids. V lost 5 bases and J 10 bases, leaving 23 bases between the germline ends. CDR3 sequence (DNA): TGTGCCAGCAGCCACCGACCTAGGGCCCTCGAGGACCAGTACTTC. Encoded protein: CASSHRPRALEDQYF.

In its sample, this clonotype was seen once. One junction end disagrees with the germline gene, perhaps due to a read error. The genes are TRBV28 and TRBJ2-2; D ambiguous. This CDR3 is 16 amino acids long. Germline lookup yields CDR1 MDHEN and CDR2 SYDVKM. The CDR3 DNA reads TGTACCAGCAGCACTTTACAGTACGCGAACACCGGGGAGCTGTTTTTT. Encoded protein: CTSSTLQYANTGELFF. The entire variable domain, with the rest obtained from reference TRBV28 and TRBJ2-2, is as follows: DVKVTQSSRYLVKRTGEKVFLECVQDMDHENMFWYRQDPGLGLRLIYFSYDVKMKEKGDIPEGYSVSREKKERFSLILESASTNQTSMYLCTSSTLQYANTGELFFGEGSRLTVL.

This clonotype appeared many times. The chain couples TRBV11-2 to TRBJ2-7; no clear D. Germline V gene lookup returns CDR1 SGHAT and CDR2 FQNNGV. The CDR3 runs to 13 residues. V was trimmed by 5 bases and J by 5 bases, leaving 13 bases between them. This chain's CDR3 is CASSTPPLNEQYF. The DNA for the CDR3 is TGTGCCAGCAGCACCCCCCCATTAAACGAGCAGTACTTC.

This clonotype was counted once. A single base separates this from a much larger clone, so it may be a read error. The gene calls are TRBV6-2 or TRBV6-3 and TRBJ2-1; TRBD2 matches at 7 bases. The CDR3 spans 15 residues. CDR1 is MNHEY and CDR2 is SVGEGT in the germline V gene. The CDR3 region has the DNA TGTGCCAGCAGCCGACCCGGACTAGTCGGCAATGAGCACTTCTTC. Residues: CASSRPGLVGNEHFF.

As for this clonotype: This may be a read error, as it is one base from a much larger clone. The chain uses TRBV4-3 and TRBJ2-1; 10 bases match TRBD2. CDR1 LGHNA and CDR2 YSLEER come from the germline V gene. The length of the CDR3 is 16 residues. The V segment lost 0 bases and the J segment 9 bases; nucleotides outside the gene matches: 8. For the CDR3, the DNA is TGCGCCAGCAGCCAAGATATAGCGGGAGGCAATGTTGAGCAGTTCTTC. Protein product: CASSQDIAGGNVEQFF.

To note about this clonotype: The junction and the germline gene differ at one end; a read error may be behind it. The V call is TRBV11-2, the J call TRBJ1-1; tentatively, D is TRBD1 (6 bases). CDR1 and CDR2 from the germline V gene are SGHAT and FQNNGV. The CDR3 spans 15 residues. The CDR3: CASGLGGDMITEAFF. The CDR3 DNA reads as TGTGCCAGCGGCTTAGGGGGAGATATGATAACTGAAGCTTTCTTT.

The rearrangement uses TRBV29-1 and TRBJ2-2; D is possibly TRBD1 or TRBD2 (6 bases each). Germline CDR1 reads SQVTM; CDR2 reads ANQGSEA. V was shortened by 5 bases and J by 5 bases, with 15 bases between the two germline ends. This CDR3 spans 14 amino acids. CDR3 amino acids: CSVRGDTGTGELFF. In DNA form, the CDR3 reads TGCAGCGTTAGGGGGGATACAGGAACCGGGGAGCTGTTTTTT.

This clonotype was counted many times. One junction end disagrees with the germline gene, perhaps due to a read error. This chain uses TRBV29-1 with TRBJ2-4; no firm D call. CDR1 is SQVTM, CDR2 ANQGSEA, per germline. This CDR3 has 13 amino acids. The chain's CDR3 is CSVEDTAKNIQYF. Written as DNA, the CDR3 is TGCAGCGTAGAAGACACTGCCAAAAACATTCAGTACTTC.

This clonotype has ten or more counts. The V gene is TRBV14, the J gene TRBJ1-1, with D perhaps TRBD1 (6 bases). Germline loops: CDR1 SGHDN, CDR2 FVKESK. The CDR3 consists of 13 residues. Trimming left V 4 bases short and J 2 bases short, with 8 bases between. The CDR3 DNA reads as TGTGCCAGCAGCCCGGGGACAAACACTGAAGCTTTCTTT. Translation gives CASSPGTNTEAFF.